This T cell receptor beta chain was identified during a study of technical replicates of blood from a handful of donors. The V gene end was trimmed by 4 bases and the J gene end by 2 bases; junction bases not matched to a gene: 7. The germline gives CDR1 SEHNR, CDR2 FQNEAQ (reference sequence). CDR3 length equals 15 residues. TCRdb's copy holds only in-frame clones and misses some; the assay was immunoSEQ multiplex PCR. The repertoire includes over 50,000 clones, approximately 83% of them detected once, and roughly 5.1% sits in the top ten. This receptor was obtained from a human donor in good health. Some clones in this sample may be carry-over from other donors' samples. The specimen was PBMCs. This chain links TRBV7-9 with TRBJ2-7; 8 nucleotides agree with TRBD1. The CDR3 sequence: CASSSGTGRTYEQYF. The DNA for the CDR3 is TGTGCCAGCAGCTCCGGGACAGGTCGGACCTACGAGCAGTACTTC.